This entry features one T cell receptor beta chain sequence. Its antigen is still unknown. These data are taken from a study of T cell responses to AZD1222 COVID-19 vaccine. Clones were sequenced by immunoSEQ multiplex PCR, and TCRdb holds only the in-frame ones, with some missing. The profile shows about 140,000 clones, 90% to 95% of them singletons. Overall study results and limits: It should be noted that donors were predominantly white British and more often female, and clonal diversity was possibly underestimated.

The TCR originated in an adult in good health. The sequencing here drew on peripheral blood, taken on day 0 of AZD1222 vaccination.

The chain's CDR3 is CAIVDSSNEQFF. The CDR3 region has the DNA TGTGCCATCGTGGATTCCTCTAATGAGCAGTTCTTC. The V gene is TRBV10-3, the J gene TRBJ2-1; D is undetermined. The CDR3 contains 12 residues. V shed 8 bases and J shed 7 bases, with 12 bases lying between them. CDR1 is ENHRY, CDR2 SYGVKD, per germline.